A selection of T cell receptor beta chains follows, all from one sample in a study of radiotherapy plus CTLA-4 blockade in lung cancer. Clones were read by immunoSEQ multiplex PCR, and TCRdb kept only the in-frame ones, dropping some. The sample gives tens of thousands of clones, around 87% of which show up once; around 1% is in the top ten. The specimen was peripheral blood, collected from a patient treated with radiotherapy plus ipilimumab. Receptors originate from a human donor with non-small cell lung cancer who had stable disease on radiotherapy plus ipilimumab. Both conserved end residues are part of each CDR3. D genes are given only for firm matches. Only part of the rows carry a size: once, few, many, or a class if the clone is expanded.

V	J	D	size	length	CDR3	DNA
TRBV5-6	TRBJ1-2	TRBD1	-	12	CASRGQEEGYTF	TGTGCCAGCAGGGGACAGGAGGAAGGCTACACCTTC
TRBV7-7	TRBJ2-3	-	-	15	CASSLTLVSTDTQYF	TGTGCCAGCAGCTTAACACTAGTAAGCACAGATACGCAGTATTTT
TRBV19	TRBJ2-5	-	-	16	CASSIGSGGKAKTQYF	TGTGCCAGTAGTATAGGTTCCGGGGGCAAGGCGAAGACCCAGTACTTC
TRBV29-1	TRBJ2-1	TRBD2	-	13	CSAPGGFANEQFF	TGCAGCGCCCCCGGGGGGTTTGCAAATGAGCAGTTCTTC
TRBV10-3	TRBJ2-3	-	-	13	CAIRGDLPDTQYF	TGTGCCATCAGAGGGGACCTCCCGGATACGCAGTATTTT
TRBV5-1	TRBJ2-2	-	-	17	CASTRRVPSANTGELFF	TGCGCCAGCACCCGCCGGGTACCGAGCGCTAACACCGGGGAGCTGTTTTTT
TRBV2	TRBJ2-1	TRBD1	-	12	CASTGGYNEQFF	TGTGCCAGCACAGGGGGCTACAATGAGCAGTTCTTC
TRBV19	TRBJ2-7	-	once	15	CASSRAGGNSYEQYF	TGTGCCAGTAGTAGGGCCGGCGGGAACTCCTACGAGCAGTACTTC
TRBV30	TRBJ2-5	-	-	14	CAWSVPEGPETQYF	TGTGCCTGGAGTGTACCCGAGGGCCCAGAGACCCAGTACTTC
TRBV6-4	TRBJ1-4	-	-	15	CASSDYPVNNEKLFF	TGTGCCAGCAGTGACTACCCAGTTAATAATGAAAAACTGTTTTTT
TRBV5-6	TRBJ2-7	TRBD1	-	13	CASSLQGTYEQYF	TGTGCCAGCAGCTTACAGGGGACGTACGAGCAGTACTTC
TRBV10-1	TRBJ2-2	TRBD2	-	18	CASSGLAGGIERTGELFF	TGCGCCAGCAGTGGGTTAGCGGGAGGTATCGAACGCACCGGGGAGCTGTTTTTT
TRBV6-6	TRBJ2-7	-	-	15	CASSYFGPTIYEQYF	TGTGCCAGCAGTTACTTCGGACCAACCATCTACGAGCAGTACTTC
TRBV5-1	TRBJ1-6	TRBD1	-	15	CASSLAGGGLSPLHF	TGCGCCAGCAGTCTAGCAGGGGGGGGCCTTTCACCCCTCCACTTT
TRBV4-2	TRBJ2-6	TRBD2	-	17	CASSQGTSSSGANVLTF	TGTGCCAGCAGCCAAGGGACTAGCAGCTCTGGGGCCAACGTCCTGACTTTC
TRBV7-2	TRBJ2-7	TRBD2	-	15	CASSLAGTSGRKQYF	TGTGCCAGCAGCTTAGCGGGGACTAGCGGGAGAAAGCAGTACTTC
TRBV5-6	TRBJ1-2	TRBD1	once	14	CASSLEGQLYGYTF	TGTGCCAGCAGCTTGGAGGGACAGCTCTATGGCTACACCTTC
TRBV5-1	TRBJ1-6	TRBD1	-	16	CASSSGQSSYNSPLHF	TGCGCCAGCAGCTCGGGACAGAGCTCCTATAATTCACCCCTCCACTTT
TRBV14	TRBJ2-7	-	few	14	CASSQDLGSYEQYF	TGTGCCAGCAGCCAAGATCTGGGGTCCTACGAGCAGTACTTC
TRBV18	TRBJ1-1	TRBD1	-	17	CASSPRAQGARTAEAFF	TGTGCCAGCTCACCAAGGGCGCAGGGGGCGAGAACGGCTGAAGCTTTCTTT
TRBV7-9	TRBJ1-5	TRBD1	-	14	CASRGQGSNQPQHF	TGTGCCAGCAGGGGACAGGGTAGCAATCAGCCCCAGCATTTT
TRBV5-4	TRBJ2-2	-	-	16	CASSPGAGIMTGELFF	TGTGCCAGCAGCCCGGGGGCGGGTATAATGACCGGGGAGCTGTTTTTT
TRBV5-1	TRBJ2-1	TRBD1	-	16	CASSLFQGVRDNEQFF	TGCGCCAGCAGCTTGTTCCAGGGGGTGAGGGACAATGAGCAGTTCTTC
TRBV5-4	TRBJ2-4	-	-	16	CASSLGSRASQNIQYF	TGTGCCAGCAGCTTGGGGAGCAGGGCTTCCCAAAACATTCAGTACTTC
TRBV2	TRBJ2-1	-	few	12	CASSEGYNEQFF	TGTGCCAGCAGCGAAGGATACAATGAGCAGTTCTTC
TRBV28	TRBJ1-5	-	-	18	CASSFPSSSTGKDQPQHF	TGTGCCAGCAGTTTTCCGTCTTCTAGTACAGGTAAGGATCAGCCCCAGCATTTT
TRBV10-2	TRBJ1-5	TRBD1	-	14	CASSRDRGNQPQHF	TGCGCCAGCAGCCGGGACAGGGGCAATCAGCCCCAGCATTTT
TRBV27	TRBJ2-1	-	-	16	CASSLNLRAPYNEQFF	TGTGCCAGCAGTTTAAATCTTAGGGCCCCCTACAATGAGCAGTTCTTC
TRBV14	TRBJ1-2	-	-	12	CASSRQMYGYTF	TGTGCCAGCAGCCGACAAATGTATGGCTACACCTTC
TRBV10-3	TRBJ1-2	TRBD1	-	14	CATQRGQGSDGYTF	TGTGCCACCCAAAGGGGACAGGGATCAGATGGCTACACCTTC
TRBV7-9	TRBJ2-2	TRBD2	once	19	CASSRPPGLAGEDTGELFF	TGTGCCAGCAGCCGCCCTCCGGGACTAGCGGGGGAGGACACCGGGGAGCTGTTTTTT
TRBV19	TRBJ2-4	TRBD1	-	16	CASSATGGIAKNIQYF	TGTGCCAGTAGTGCAACAGGGGGCATAGCCAAAAACATTCAGTACTTC
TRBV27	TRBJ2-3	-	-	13	CASSLTFTDTQYF	TGTGCCAGCAGTCTAACCTTCACAGATACGCAGTATTTT
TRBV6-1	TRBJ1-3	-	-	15	CASSEQTFSGNTIYF	TGTGCCAGCAGTGAACAGACTTTCTCTGGAAACACCATATATTTT
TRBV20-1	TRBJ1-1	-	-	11	CSAREEGKAFF	TGCAGTGCTAGAGAGGAGGGGAAAGCTTTCTTT
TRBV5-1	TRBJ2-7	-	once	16	CASSFSGRTSSYEQYF	TGCGCCAGCAGCTTCTCAGGACGGACGAGCTCCTACGAGCAGTACTTC
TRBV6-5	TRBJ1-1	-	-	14	CASSPGTPNTEAFF	TGTGCCAGCAGTCCCGGGACACCGAACACTGAAGCTTTCTTT
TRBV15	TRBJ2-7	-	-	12	CATSREAVEQYF	TGTGCCACCAGCAGAGAAGCGGTGGAGCAGTACTTC
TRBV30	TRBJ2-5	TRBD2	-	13	CACAGGAVETQYF	TGTGCCTGTGCGGGGGGGGCCGTGGAGACCCAGTACTTC